The 10 T cell receptor beta chains given below trace back to one sample, sequenced in a study of T cells expressing NK-cell markers. After re-calling the 5' RACE reads, TCRdb lists one entry per CDR3 protein, DNA absent. The sample has about 260,000 distinct CDR3 sequences. The sample was blood T cells: a sorted CD56 or NKG2C T cell subset, CD4+ or CD8+ T cells, or bulk PBMC T cells (not recorded which). The receptor set was obtained from a woman aged 18 to 75 in good health.

The V and J genes are TRBV27 and TRBJ2-7; TCRdb names TRBD2, which stays unverified in the absence of DNA. Germline CDR1 and CDR2: MNHEY and SMNVEV (reference sequence). This CDR3 contains 15 residues. CDR3 in amino acids: CASSLPGLATYEQYF.

This chain's CDR3 is CASSTYSNEQFF. This sequence joins TRBV5-5 and TRBJ2-1. The CDR3 length is 12 residues. The germline V gene has CDR1 SGHKS and CDR2 YYEKEE (reference sequence).

This chain uses TRBV15 with TRBJ1-2; with no DNA, the TCRdb D assignment of TRBD1 cannot be verified. This CDR3 region has 14 residues. Germline V gives CDR1 LNHNV, CDR2 YYDKDF (reference sequence). CDR3 protein: CATSRDNQGAGYTF.

The chain is built from TRBV5-1 and TRBJ2-5. The germline gives CDR1 SGHRS, CDR2 YFSETQ. This CDR3 contains 15 residues. The chain's CDR3 is CASSLEARPQETQYF.

The V gene is TRBV19, the J gene TRBJ1-1; absent DNA, TCRdb's TRBD1 call cannot be checked. Germline lookup yields CDR1 LNHDA and CDR2 SQIVND (reference sequence). The CDR3 length is 18 residues. CDR3 sequence: CASSIETGGGTRNTEAFF. The full variable domain, its missing parts supplied by reference TRBV19 and TRBJ1-1, is DGGITQSPKYLFRKEGQNVTLSCEQNLNHDAMYWYRQDPGQGLRLIYYSQIVNDFQKGDIAEGYSVSREKKESFPLTVTSAQKNPTAFYLCASSIETGGGTRNTEAFFGQGTRLTVV.

The chain couples TRBV7-3 to TRBJ1-1. This CDR3 has 14 residues. Germline lookup yields CDR1 SGHTA and CDR2 FQGTGA. CDR3 sequence: CASSLLGEGTEAFF.

This chain connects TRBV12-3 or TRBV12-4 to TRBJ2-7; TCRdb calls TRBD2, which cannot be checked without DNA. The CDR3 sequence is 16 residues long. The CDR3 loop is CASSLAGTSGVYEQYF.

V and J are TRBV7-7 and TRBJ2-4; TCRdb's D call of TRBD2 is untestable without DNA. Germline CDR1 is SSHAT and CDR2 is FNYEAQ (reference sequence). This CDR3 contains 19 residues. CDR3 region: CASSPGPAGRPLAKNIQYF. The full variable domain, its missing parts supplied by reference TRBV7-7 and TRBJ2-4, is GAGVSQSPRYKVTKRGQDVTLRCDPISSHATLYWYQQALGQGPEFLTYFNYEAQPDKSGLPSDRFSAERPEGSISTLTIQRTEQRDSAMYRCASSPGPAGRPLAKNIQYFGAGTRLSVL.

The genes are TRBV28 and TRBJ1-6. CDR1 MDHEN and CDR2 SYDVKM come from the germline V gene. CDR3 size: 14 residues. This chain's CDR3 is CASDSYPNNSPLHF. Full variable domain (outside the CDR3, taken from reference TRBV28 and TRBJ1-6): DVKVTQSSRYLVKRTGEKVFLECVQDMDHENMFWYRQDPGLGLRLIYFSYDVKMKEKGDIPEGYSVSREKKERFSLILESASTNQTSMYLCASDSYPNNSPLHFGNGTRLTVT.

V usage is TRBV2 and J usage is TRBJ1-4; with no DNA, the TCRdb D assignment of TRBD1 cannot be verified. This CDR3 is built from 12 residues. Germline CDR1 reads SNHLY; CDR2 reads FYNNEI. The chain's CDR3 is CASSVDREKLFF.